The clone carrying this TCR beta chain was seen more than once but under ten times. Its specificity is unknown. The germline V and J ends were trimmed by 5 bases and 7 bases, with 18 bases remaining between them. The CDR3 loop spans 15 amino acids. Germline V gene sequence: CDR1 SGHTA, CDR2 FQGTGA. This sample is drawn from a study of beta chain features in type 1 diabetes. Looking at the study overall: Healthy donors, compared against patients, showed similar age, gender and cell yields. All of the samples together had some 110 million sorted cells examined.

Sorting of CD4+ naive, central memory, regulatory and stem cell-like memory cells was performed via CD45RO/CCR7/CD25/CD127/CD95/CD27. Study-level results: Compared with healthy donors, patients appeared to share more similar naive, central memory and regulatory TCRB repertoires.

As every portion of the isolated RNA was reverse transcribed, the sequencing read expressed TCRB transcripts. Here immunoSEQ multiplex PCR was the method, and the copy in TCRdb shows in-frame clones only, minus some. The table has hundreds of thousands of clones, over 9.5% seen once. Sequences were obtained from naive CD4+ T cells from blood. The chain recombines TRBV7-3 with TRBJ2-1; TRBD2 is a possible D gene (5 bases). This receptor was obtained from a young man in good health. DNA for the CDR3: TGTGCCAGCAGCCCCAGGACTGGTTCTCGGAATGAGCAGTTCTTC. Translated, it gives CASSPRTGSRNEQFF.